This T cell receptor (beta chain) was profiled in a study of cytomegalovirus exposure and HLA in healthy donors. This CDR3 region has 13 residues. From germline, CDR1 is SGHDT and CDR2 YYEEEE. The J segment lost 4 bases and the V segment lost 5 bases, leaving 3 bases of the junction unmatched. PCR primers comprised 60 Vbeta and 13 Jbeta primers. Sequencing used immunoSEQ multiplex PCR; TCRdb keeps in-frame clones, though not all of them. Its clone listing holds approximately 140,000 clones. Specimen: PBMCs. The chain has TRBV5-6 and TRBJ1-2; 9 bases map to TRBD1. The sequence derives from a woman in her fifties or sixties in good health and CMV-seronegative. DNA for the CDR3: TGTGCCAGCAGACTGGACAGGGGCTATGGCTACACCTTC. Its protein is CASRLDRGYGYTF.